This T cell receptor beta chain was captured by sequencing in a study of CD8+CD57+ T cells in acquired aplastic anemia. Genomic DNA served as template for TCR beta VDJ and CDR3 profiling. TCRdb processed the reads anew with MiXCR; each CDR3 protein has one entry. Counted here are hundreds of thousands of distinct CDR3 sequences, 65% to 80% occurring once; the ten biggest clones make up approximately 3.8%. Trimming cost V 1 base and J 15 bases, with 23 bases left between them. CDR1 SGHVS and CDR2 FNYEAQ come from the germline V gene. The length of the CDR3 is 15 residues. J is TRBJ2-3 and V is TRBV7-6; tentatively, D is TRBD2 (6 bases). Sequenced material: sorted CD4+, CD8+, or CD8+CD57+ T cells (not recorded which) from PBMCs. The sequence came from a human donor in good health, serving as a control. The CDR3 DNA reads TGTGCCAGCAGCTTAGAGGCATATGGGGGGATTACCTTCTATTTT. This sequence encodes CASSLEAYGGITFYF.